These T cell receptor beta chains were read from a single sample in a study of identical twins. TCRdb called the 5' RACE reads again in MiXCR, with one record for every CDR3 protein. The table shows approximately 680,000 distinct CDR3 sequences, with roughly 7.2% occurring only once. In addition, the sample was reused for a study of yellow fever vaccine responses in identical twins.

The sample taken for sequencing was PBMCs. The receptor set was obtained from a woman aged 18-29 years in good health. Each CDR3 is given with its conserved first and last residue. Fields, in order: V gene, clone size, J gene, D gene, CDR3 protein, CDR3 DNA. A D gene is named only where the DNA matches it firmly. Size is stated for part of the rows, as once, few or many counts, or as a class when the clone is expanded.

>TRBV27|-|TRBJ2-1|-
CASRRGTAPTEPVYNEQFF
TGTGCCAGCAGGCGTGGCACAGCGCCGACTGAGCCCGTATACAATGAGCAGTTCTTC
>TRBV7-8|-|TRBJ2-7|TRBD1
CASSWGTGQGIYEQYF
TGTGCCAGCAGCTGGGGGACGGGACAGGGTATCTACGAGCAGTACTTC
>TRBV3-1|many|TRBJ2-4|TRBD1
CASSLWDRAIGNIQYF
TGTGCCAGCAGCTTATGGGACAGGGCAATTGGTAACATTCAGTACTTC
>TRBV4-1|-|TRBJ2-1|TRBD2
CASSQENLLAGYYNEQFF
TGCGCCAGCAGCCAAGAAAACCTACTAGCGGGATACTACAATGAGCAGTTCTTC
>TRBV5-4|many|TRBJ2-1|TRBD2
CASSQRTSPYNEQFF
TGTGCCAGCAGCCAGAGGACTAGCCCCTACAATGAGCAGTTCTTC
>TRBV20-1|few|TRBJ2-1|-
CSASVRVVGNEQFF
TGCAGTGCTAGTGTCCGGGTGGTGGGCAATGAGCAGTTCTTC
>TRBV7-9|-|TRBJ2-7|TRBD2
CASSLQQAGDYEQYF
TGTGCCAGCAGCCTCCAACAGGCGGGGGACTACGAGCAGTACTTC
>TRBV6-5|few|TRBJ2-5|-
CASSYLGGRAETQYF
TGTGCCAGCAGTTACTTGGGGGGGCGCGCGGAGACCCAGTACTTC
>TRBV9|few|TRBJ1-2|-
CASSERGTTNYGYTF
TGTGCCAGCAGCGAGAGGGGCACTACTAACTATGGCTACACCTTC
>TRBV7-9|few|TRBJ2-1|-
CASSLASAGNEQFF
TGTGCCAGCAGCTTAGCGAGCGCGGGCAATGAGCAGTTCTTC
>TRBV15|many|TRBJ2-3|TRBD2
CATSRAPSGLAGGTDTQYF
TGTGCCACCAGCAGGGCCCCATCGGGACTAGCGGGGGGCACAGATACGCAGTATTTT
>TRBV20-1|-|TRBJ1-5|-
CSAIGEMGHQPQHF
TGCAGTGCTATTGGGGAAATGGGCCATCAGCCCCAGCATTTT
>TRBV2|few|TRBJ1-2|TRBD1
CASWVGTVVYYGYTF
TGTGCCAGCTGGGTCGGGACAGTGGTCTACTATGGCTACACCTTC
>TRBV20-1|many|TRBJ1-6|-
CSARFSGPHSPLHF
TGCAGTGCGAGATTTTCCGGACCCCATTCACCCCTCCACTTT
>TRBV20-1|few|TRBJ2-2|-
CSASAGSTGELFF
TGCAGTGCTAGCGCAGGTTCCACCGGGGAGCTGTTTTTT
>TRBV29-1|-|TRBJ1-1|-
CSVGPGLNTEAFF
TGCAGCGTTGGTCCGGGGCTGAACACTGAAGCTTTCTTT
>TRBV7-2|-|TRBJ2-5|TRBD2
CASSAETGLAGGPPYF
TGTGCCAGCAGCGCCGAAACGGGACTAGCGGGAGGGCCCCCGTACTTC
>TRBV6-5|many|TRBJ1-1|TRBD1
CASSYTGQGSTEAFF
TGTGCCAGCAGTTACACTGGACAGGGTTCGACTGAAGCTTTCTTT
>TRBV19|-|TRBJ1-1|-
CASGAREATEAFF
TGTGCCAGTGGGGCTCGGGAAGCGACTGAAGCTTTCTTT
>TRBV2|few|TRBJ2-1|TRBD2
CASIPGLAHNEQFF
TGTGCCAGCATCCCGGGACTAGCGCACAATGAGCAGTTCTTC
>TRBV29-1|many|TRBJ1-2|TRBD1
CSVTGGVYGYTF
TGCAGCGTTACAGGGGGAGTCTATGGCTACACCTTC
>TRBV12-3/TRBV12-4|many|TRBJ1-1|-
CASTPGRSLEAFF
TGTGCCAGCACCCCAGGGCGGAGTCTTGAAGCTTTCTTT
>TRBV12-3/TRBV12-4|many|TRBJ2-2|TRBD1
CASSLTGESGELFF
TGTGCCAGCAGTCTGACAGGGGAGTCCGGGGAGCTGTTTTTT
>TRBV6-2/TRBV6-3|-|TRBJ2-7|-
CASRAYRNYEQYF
TGTGCCAGCAGAGCCTACCGCAACTACGAGCAGTACTTC
>TRBV12-3/TRBV12-4|many|TRBJ2-2|TRBD1
CASSRRQGDTGELFF
TGTGCCAGCAGTCGACGACAGGGCGACACCGGGGAGCTGTTTTTT
>TRBV27|many|TRBJ1-1|-
CASSWAGMNTEAFF
TGTGCCAGCAGCTGGGCAGGAATGAACACTGAAGCTTTCTTT
>TRBV7-9|-|TRBJ1-3|-
CASDAGGNTIYF
TGTGCCAGTGACGCCGGTGGAAACACCATATATTTT
>TRBV29-1|-|TRBJ2-1|TRBD2
CSVGRGGRGNEQFF
TGCAGCGTTGGGAGGGGCGGGAGAGGTAATGAGCAGTTCTTC
>TRBV20-1|-|TRBJ2-2|TRBD2
CSARGLAVNTGELFF
TGCAGTGCTAGAGGACTAGCGGTGAACACCGGGGAGCTGTTTTTT
>TRBV12-3/TRBV12-4|-|TRBJ2-1|TRBD1
CASRKQGTSYNEQFF
TGTGCCAGCAGAAAACAGGGGACCTCCTACAATGAGCAGTTCTTC
>TRBV20-1|many|TRBJ2-7|-
CSAPPHSGSYEQYF
TGCAGTGCACCCCCCCATTCGGGCTCCTACGAGCAGTACTTC
>TRBV6-1|-|TRBJ1-3|-
CASSRIGLTGNTIYF
TGTGCCAGCAGTCGGATAGGTCTGACTGGAAACACCATATATTTT
>TRBV7-9|many|TRBJ2-5|-
CASTDWQETQYF
TGTGCCAGCACGGACTGGCAAGAGACCCAGTACTTC
>TRBV6-1|few|TRBJ2-7|TRBD2
CASSETSGTSHEQYF
TGTGCCAGCAGTGAGACTAGCGGGACCTCCCACGAGCAGTACTTC
>TRBV10-1|few|TRBJ2-7|-
CATSPGENSYEQYF
TGCGCCACCTCCCCAGGGGAGAACTCCTACGAGCAGTACTTC
>TRBV12-3/TRBV12-4|-|TRBJ2-7|TRBD1
CAFCPFGDRLSHCEQYF
TGTGCCTTCTGCCCGTTTGGGGACAGGCTAAGTCATTGCGAGCAGTACTTC
>TRBV20-1|many|TRBJ2-1|TRBD2
CSATKIAGAYNEQFF
TGCAGTGCTACCAAGATAGCGGGAGCTTACAATGAGCAGTTCTTC
>TRBV27|-|TRBJ1-2|-
CASLQGFYGYTF
TGTGCCAGCTTACAGGGTTTTTATGGCTACACCTTC
>TRBV6-1|-|TRBJ2-3|-
CASSVGAFTDTQYF
TGTGCCAGCAGTGTTGGGGCATTCACAGATACGCAGTATTTT
>TRBV24-1|few|TRBJ2-1|TRBD2
CATSDLGLGNEQFF
TGTGCCACCAGTGACCTCGGACTAGGGAATGAGCAGTTCTTC
>TRBV24-1|-|TRBJ2-1|-
CATSDLTTGGNEQFF
TGTGCCACCAGTGATTTGACCACAGGAGGCAATGAGCAGTTCTTC
>TRBV12-3/TRBV12-4|few|TRBJ1-4|-
CASRTDGATNEKLFF
TGTGCCAGCAGAACAGACGGTGCAACTAATGAAAAACTGTTTTTT
>TRBV20-1|-|TRBJ2-7|TRBD1
CSANLAGQASGEQYF
TGCAGTGCTAACCTCGCGGGACAGGCCTCGGGGGAGCAGTACTTC
>TRBV7-9|-|TRBJ1-1|TRBD1
CASKGQGTMNTEAFF
TGTGCCAGCAAAGGACAGGGGACTATGAACACTGAAGCTTTCTTT
>TRBV28|-|TRBJ2-1|TRBD1
CASSLLGTGNEQFF
TGTGCCAGCAGTTTATTGGGGACAGGCAATGAGCAGTTCTTC
>TRBV5-6|few|TRBJ1-1|-
CASSPGGPSAGSSEAFF
TGTGCCAGCAGCCCCGGGGGGCCGTCAGCGGGTAGTAGTGAAGCTTTCTTT
>TRBV4-2|-|TRBJ1-2|TRBD1
CASSREAGPGQGSGGYTF
TGTGCCAGCAGCCGAGAAGCAGGACCGGGACAGGGGTCGGGTGGCTACACCTTC
>TRBV14|many|TRBJ2-3|-
CASSQDRGQITDTQYF
TGTGCCAGCAGCCAAGATCGAGGACAGATCACAGATACGCAGTATTTT